The present TCR beta chain was sequenced within a study of T-cell memory formation after mild COVID-19. As for the study in general: TCR clusters were mostly confined to one donor each.

Constant-segment primers and 5'RACE yielded cDNA libraries for TCR alpha and TCR beta, each carrying sample barcodes and UMIs. TCRdb independently ran MiXCR on the 5' RACE reads; one entry per CDR3 protein. There are roughly 410,000 distinct CDR3 sequences in the sample; approximately 24% occur only once, and 8.5% to 10% lies in the top ten. This clonotype was counted ten times or more. Its antigen is still unknown. V lost 4 bases and J lost 3, with 10 bases in between. The germline V gene encodes CDR1 SGHKS and CDR2 YYEKEE (reference sequence). There are 14 residues in the CDR3. Regarding the study as a whole: In pre-infection memory, a portion of responding clones appeared, which suggested that cross-reactive memory joined. Whereas later expanders leaned CD4+, clones contracting day 15 to 85 showed a balanced CD4/CD8 makeup.

This sequence joins TRBV5-5 and TRBJ2-2; a weak D match, TRBD2 (7 bases). Sequences were obtained from PBMCs or a T cell subset sorted from them (not recorded which). This TCR came from an adult woman who had mild COVID-19 (a few samples of this study predate the infection). Cell type and time point are not known. This CDR3 reads CASSRGADTGELFF. CDR3 nucleotide sequence: TGTGCCAGCAGCCGGGGGGCAGACACCGGGGAGCTGTTTTTT.